Reported below is one T cell receptor (beta chain). Its antigen is not known. The sample belongs to a study of memory CD4+ T cells and cytomegalovirus serostatus. Study observations and caveats: The CMV-associated TCR signature appears largely within the CD4+ memory repertoire. A US-trained random forest predicted CMV serostatus with median AUC 0.91. About two fifths of the roughly 160 known CMV-associated TCRbeta sequences appeared in CD4+ memory.

Single viable CD3+CD4+CD8-CD45RO+ cells were sorted as the memory CD4+ T cells. Original methodology: Out-of-frame sequences were removed, leaving 2 million to 2.5 million distinct TCRbeta sequences. The protocol was immunoSEQ multiplex PCR, while the TCRdb copy is restricted to in-frame clones and leaves out a portion. V and J calls and clone size are as listed in that table; D and trimming were resolved from the DNA. This repertoire shows 50,000 to 70,000 clones, approximately 80% found once; its top ten account for 0.82%. This CDR3 has 13 residues. V lost 1 base to trimming and J lost 3 bases, with 7 bases between them. Germline values: CDR1 SGHTA, CDR2 FQGNSA.

The material sequenced was memory CD4+ T cells from blood. The V call is TRBV7-2, the J call TRBJ2-7; D gene ambiguous. The clonotype comes from an adult in good health and CMV-seronegative. This CDR3 reads CASSLVRYYEQYF. In DNA form, the CDR3 reads TGTGCCAGCAGCTTAGTAAGGTACTACGAGCAGTACTTC.